This T cell receptor (beta chain) was sequenced in a study of OX40 agonist ivuxolimab in advanced cancers. This clone was picked up a small number of times. TCRdb's table, derived via immunoSEQ multiplex PCR, lists solely in-frame clones and lacks some. The table lists roughly 110,000 clones, roughly 90% of them singletons. Germline V gene sequence: CDR1 SGHTA, CDR2 FQGTGA. Trimming pared 5 bases from V and 2 bases from J, leaving 9 bases between. The CDR3 has 13 amino acids. The rearrangement links TRBV7-3 to TRBJ2-5; D remains unclear. The receptor's source is an adult with an advanced solid tumor such as melanoma, head and neck, liver or kidney cancer. The specimen was CD4+ or CD8+ T cells sorted from blood, collected in a trial of the OX40 agonist ivuxolimab. The CDR3 DNA sequence: TGTGCCAGCAGCCGAACGGCGCAAGAGACCCAGTACTTC. It specifies CASSRTAQETQYF. The full variable domain, with the rest looked up from reference TRBV7-3 and TRBJ2-5, is GAGVSQTPSNKVTEKGKYVELRCDPISGHTALYWYRQSLGQGPEFLIYFQGTGAADDSGLPNDRFFAVRPEGSVSTLKIQRTERGDSAVYLCASSRTAQETQYFGPGTRLLVL.